This T cell receptor (beta chain) stems from a study of glioma-infiltrating T cells after dendritic cell vaccination. As for the study in general: Patients had newly diagnosed or recurrent glioblastoma and received dendritic cell vaccines.

Using immunoSEQ multiplex PCR, the repertoire was profiled, and TCRdb retains in-frame clones only, with some absent. This sample carries 70,000 to 100,000 clones, 75% to 90% of them seen once, and the ten largest clones take under 8%. Specified time point: after dendritic cell vaccination, including at tumor progression/relapse. Sequenced material: blood, taken after dendritic cell vaccination. The clonotype was recovered from a human donor with glioblastoma.

The CDR3: CASSVGKASRELFF. CDR3 in DNA: TGTGCCAGCAGCGTAGGAAAAGCCTCCCGGGAGCTGTTTTTT. The chain combines TRBV9 with TRBJ2-2, with D uncertain. This CDR3 has 14 residues. The ends were cut back, 0 bases at V and 9 bases at J, with 12 bases in the middle. Germline lookup yields CDR1 SGDLS and CDR2 YYNGEE.